The 14 T cell receptor beta chains reported below all come from one sample, sequenced in a study of T cells in Graves' hyperthyroidism and ophthalmopathy. Amplified TCR beta CDR3 regions derived from RNA transcripts. The TCR CDR3 first-round RT-PCR relied on the HTBI primer set. TCRdb analysed the multiplex PCR reads with MiXCR anew, one entry per CDR3 protein. Here the sample spans over 700,000 distinct CDR3 sequences, around 39% being singletons. The sequencing sample was made of blood. The receptors come from a man between 18 and 35 years old with Graves' hyperthyroidism.

At least ten counts were recorded for this clonotype. V gene TRBV2 combines with J gene TRBJ1-6; D is unresolved. V lost 10 bases to trimming and J lost 6 bases, with 13 bases between them. This CDR3 has 13 residues. In germline, CDR1 is SNHLY, CDR2 FYNNEI. CDR3 bases: TGTGCCACCGGCGGCTATCCTAATTCACCCCTCCACTTT. It encodes CATGGYPNSPLHF.

This clonotype was found a few times. This rearrangement joins TRBV10-3 to TRBJ2-3, with 7 positions matching TRBD1. CDR1 and CDR2 from the germline V gene are ENHRY and SYGVKD. The CDR3 loop spans 15 amino acids. V lost 2 bases, J lost 2 bases, and 4 bases stayed unmatched. This chain's CDR3 is CAISEPKGATDTQYF. CDR3 DNA: TGTGCCATCAGTGAGCCGAAGGGGGCCACAGATACGCAGTATTTT.

The CDR3: CASSYRWSGDTIYF. The CDR3 DNA is TGTGCCAGCAGTTACCGGTGGTCGGGGGACACCATATATTTT. The gene calls are TRBV6-5 and TRBJ1-3; a possible D gene is TRBD1 (5 bases). The CDR3 is made up of 14 amino acids. Per germline, CDR1 MNHEY and CDR2 SVGAGI. Trimming removed 2 bases from V and 8 bases from J, with 13 bases in between.

The chain combines TRBV5-8 with TRBJ1-2; D gene ambiguous. Germline-derived CDR1 and CDR2 are SGHTS and YDEGEE. The CDR3 runs to 14 residues. The V end was cut by 0 bases, the J end by 4 bases, with 10 bases between. CDR3 sequence: CASSLENTVYGYTF. The CDR3 DNA follows: TGTGCCAGCAGCTTGGAGAACACAGTCTATGGCTACACCTTC.

The chain couples TRBV10-3 to TRBJ2-5, with 8 nucleotides matching TRBD2. Unmatched junction bases numbered 5, after V lost 4 bases and J lost 4 bases. The CDR3 length is 14 residues. Germline V CDR1 and CDR2: ENHRY, SYGVKD. CDR3 sequence: CAISVGGGRETQYF. CDR3 nucleotides: TGTGCCATCAGTGTTGGCGGGGGGAGAGAGACCCAGTACTTC.

The chain uses TRBV29-1 and TRBJ2-5; unclear D gene. CDR3 size: 12 residues. The germline CDR1 and CDR2 sequences are SQVTM and ANQGSEA. This CDR3 is CSIGSDQETQYF. The CDR3 nucleotides are TGCAGTATCGGGTCTGATCAAGAGACCCAGTACTTC.

The sample holds a few counts of this clonotype. The chain carries TRBV19 and TRBJ1-1, with TRBD1 identical over 8 bases. The CDR3 is made up of 13 amino acids. The germline gives CDR1 LNHDA, CDR2 SQIVND (reference sequence). V shed 7 bases and J 3 bases; nucleotides not matched to a gene: 4. CDR3 nucleotide sequence: TGTGCCAGTACCTGGACAGGGCACACTGAAGCTTTCTTT. Translated, it gives CASTWTGHTEAFF.

This chain joins TRBV10-3 and TRBJ1-5, with TRBD1 matching 10 bases. Trimming removed 10 bases from V and 2 bases from J; junction bases left unmatched: 11. The CDR3 is 16 amino acids. CDR1 is ENHRY and CDR2 is SYGVKD in the germline V gene. This CDR3 reads CANSDGTGARNQPQHF. As DNA, the CDR3 is TGTGCCAACAGCGACGGGACAGGGGCACGCAATCAGCCCCAGCATTTT.

This clonotype has a count of ten or more. The rearrangement uses TRBV19 and TRBJ1-6, with 7 bases fitting TRBD1. Germline V gives CDR1 LNHDA, CDR2 SQIVND (reference sequence). V lost 5 bases to trimming and J lost 4 bases; unmatched junction nucleotides: 5. CDR3 length: 15 amino acids. The CDR3, as DNA: TGTGCCAGTAGTGACCGGGGACAGTATAATTCACCCCTCCACTTT. It yields the protein CASSDRGQYNSPLHF.

This clonotype was picked up many times. The rearrangement links TRBV19 to TRBJ1-1; the D gene is possibly TRBD1 (5 bases). The CDR3 is made up of 11 amino acids. Deletions cut 7 bases from V and 7 bases from J, with 10 bases between. Germline CDR1 is LNHDA and CDR2 is SQIVND (reference sequence). The CDR3 sequence: CASTQDGEAFF. The DNA for the CDR3 is TGTGCCAGTACACAGGACGGTGAAGCTTTCTTT.

A few counts support this clonotype. The chain joins TRBV20-1 to TRBJ2-7; D call uncertain. Deletions cut 6 bases from V and 0 bases from J, with 15 bases between. This CDR3 is built from 14 residues. Germline V CDR1 and CDR2: DFQATT, SNEGSKA (reference sequence). DNA of the CDR3: TGCAGTGCCGAAGGTTCATACTCCTCCTACGAGCAGTACTTC. Encoded protein: CSAEGSYSSYEQYF.

This clonotype was counted a few times. J is TRBJ1-1 and V is TRBV9; a possible D gene is TRBD1 (6 bases). Trimming stripped 0 bases from V and 5 bases from J, with 11 bases between. The CDR3 sequence is 14 residues long. The germline CDR1 and CDR2 sequences are SGDLS and YYNGEE. The CDR3 DNA follows: TGTGCCAGCAGCGTAGGGAGAGGGGGAACTGAAGCTTTCTTT. Translating it yields CASSVGRGGTEAFF. Combining the CDR3 with reference TRBV9 and TRBJ1-1 gives the whole variable domain DSGVTQTPKHLITATGQRVTLRCSPRSGDLSVYWYQQSLDQGLQFLIQYYNGEERAKGNILERFSAQQFPDLHSELNLSSLELGDSALYFCASSVGRGGTEAFFGQGTRLTVV.

At least ten counts were recorded for this clonotype. The chain is built from TRBV7-2 and TRBJ1-5; D is perhaps TRBD1 (5 bases). V gave up 5 bases and J gave up 5 bases, with 10 bases separating them. The CDR3 extends over 13 amino acids. Per germline, CDR1 SGHTA and CDR2 FQGNSA. CDR3 sequence (DNA): TGTGCCAGCAGCCCTATGGGGCATCAGCCCCAGCATTTT. Translated, it gives CASSPMGHQPQHF.

This clonotype has a count of ten or more. This chain links TRBV9 with TRBJ1-1; no clear D gene. This CDR3 has 13 residues. Trimming pared 3 bases from V and 5 bases from J, leaving 11 bases between. Per germline, CDR1 SGDLS and CDR2 YYNGEE. CDR3 bases: TGTGCCAGCAGCGAGGAGGTTTGGACTGAAGCTTTCTTT. This gives the protein CASSEEVWTEAFF.